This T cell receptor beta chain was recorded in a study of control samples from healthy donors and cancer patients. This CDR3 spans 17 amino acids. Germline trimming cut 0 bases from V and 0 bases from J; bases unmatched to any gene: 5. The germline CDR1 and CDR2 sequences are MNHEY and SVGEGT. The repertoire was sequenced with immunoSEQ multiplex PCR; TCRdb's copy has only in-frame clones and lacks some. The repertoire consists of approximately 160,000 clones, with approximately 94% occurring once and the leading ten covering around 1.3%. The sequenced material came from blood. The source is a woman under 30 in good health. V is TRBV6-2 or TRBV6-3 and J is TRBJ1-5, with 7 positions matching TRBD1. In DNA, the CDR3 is TGTGCCAGCAGTTACTCTTGGGACAGCTATAGCAATCAGCCCCAGCATTTT. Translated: CASSYSWDSYSNQPQHF.